The present T cell receptor beta chain was sequenced within a study of blood T cell repertoires in COVID-19. The ends were cut back, 4 bases at V and 1 base at J, with 16 bases in the middle. Germline assignment: CDR1 LGHNA and CDR2 YSLEER. This CDR3 comprises 16 residues. Using immunoSEQ multiplex PCR, the repertoire was profiled, and TCRdb retains in-frame clones only, with some absent. The sample consists of 300,000 to 400,000 clones, 70% to 90% of them appearing once. Recovered Cohort 3 donors showed two negative PCRs, clearance, or symptom resolution. This TCR came from a woman between 18 and 29 years old who had recovered from COVID-19. The sample consisted of PBMCs or T cells enriched from blood (not recorded which). The chain recombines TRBV4-3 with TRBJ1-1; possibly TRBD1 for D (6 bases). The CDR3 DNA reads as TGCGCCAGCAGCCTAAAACCAGGGGCCGCGAACACTGAAGCTTTCTTT. Translating it yields CASSLKPGAANTEAFF.